This T cell receptor (beta chain) was retrieved from a study of immune cell composition in non-small cell lung cancer. Study findings and constraints: Lung adenocarcinomas had lower top 10 clone scores and clonality than squamous tumours. Approximately 73% of squamous and under 35% of adenocarcinoma cases had tumour-associated clones >0.5%. TIL tumour reactivity correlated with maximal tumour-associated clone frequency in adenocarcinoma.

The germline CDR1 and CDR2 sequences are SGHRS and YFSETQ. This CDR3 region has 18 residues. V shed 4 bases, J shed 3 bases, and the junction held 18 bases outside the gene matches. This clone was seen only once. Its antigen is unidentified. The method was immunoSEQ multiplex PCR; TCRdb's version includes in-frame clones alone and lacks a portion of them. The sample has about 5,200 clones, roughly 70% seen once. DNA was extracted from unsorted cell suspensions stored frozen. The chain employs TRBV5-1 and TRBJ1-2; 7 nucleotides match TRBD1. This sequence was found in a human donor with non-small cell lung cancer. Material for sequencing was lung tumor tissue. The CDR3 coding sequence is TGCGCCAGCAGCCCCCTCTCGCCTACAGGGGCATTGGACTATGGCTACACCTTC. It specifies CASSPLSPTGALDYGYTF.